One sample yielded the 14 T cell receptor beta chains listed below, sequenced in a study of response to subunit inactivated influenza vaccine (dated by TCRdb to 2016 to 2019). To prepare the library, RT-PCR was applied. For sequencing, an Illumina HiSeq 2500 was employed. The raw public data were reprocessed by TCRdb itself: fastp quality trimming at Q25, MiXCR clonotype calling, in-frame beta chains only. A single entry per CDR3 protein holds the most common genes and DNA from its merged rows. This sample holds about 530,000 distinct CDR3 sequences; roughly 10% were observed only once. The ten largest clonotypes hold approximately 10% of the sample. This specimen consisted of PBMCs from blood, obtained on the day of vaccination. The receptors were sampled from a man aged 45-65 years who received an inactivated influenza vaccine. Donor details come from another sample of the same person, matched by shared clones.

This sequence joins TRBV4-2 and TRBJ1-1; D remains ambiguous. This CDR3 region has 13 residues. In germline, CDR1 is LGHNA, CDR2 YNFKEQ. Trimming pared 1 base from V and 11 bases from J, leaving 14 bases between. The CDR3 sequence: CASSQVGRRPAFF. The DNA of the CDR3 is TGTGCCAGCAGCCAAGTAGGTAGGCGCCCGGCTTTCTTT.

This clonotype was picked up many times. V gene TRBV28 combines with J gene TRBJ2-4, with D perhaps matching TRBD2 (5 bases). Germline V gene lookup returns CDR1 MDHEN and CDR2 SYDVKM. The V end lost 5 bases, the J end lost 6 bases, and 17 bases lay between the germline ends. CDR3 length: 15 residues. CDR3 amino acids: CASSPPGLRGNIQYF. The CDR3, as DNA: TGTGCCAGCAGTCCCCCAGGACTTCGGGGAAACATTCAGTACTTC.

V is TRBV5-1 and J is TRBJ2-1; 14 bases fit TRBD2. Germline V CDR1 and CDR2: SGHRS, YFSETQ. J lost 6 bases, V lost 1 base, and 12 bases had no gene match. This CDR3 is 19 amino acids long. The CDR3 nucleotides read TGCGCCAGCAGCTTGCCCCCGCCCGGGACTAGCGGGAGAATCAATGAGCAGTTCTTC. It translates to CASSLPPPGTSGRINEQFF. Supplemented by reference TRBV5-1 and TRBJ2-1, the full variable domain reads KAGVTQTPRYLIKTRGQQVTLSCSPISGHRSVSWYQQTPGQGLQFLFEYFSETQRNKGNFPGRFSGRQFSNSRSEMNVSTLELGDSALYLCASSLPPPGTSGRINEQFFGPGTRLTVL.

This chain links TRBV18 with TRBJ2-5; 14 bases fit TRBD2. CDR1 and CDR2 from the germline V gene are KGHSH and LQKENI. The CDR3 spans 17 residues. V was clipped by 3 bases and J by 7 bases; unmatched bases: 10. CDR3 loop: CASSPWTSGGTTGTQYF. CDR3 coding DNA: TGTGCCAGCTCACCCTGGACTAGCGGGGGGACCACCGGGACCCAGTACTTC.

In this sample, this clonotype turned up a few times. CDR3 loop: CATLPDRGYTDTQYF. CDR3 bases: TGTGCCACCCTCCCCGATCGTGGGTACACAGATACGCAGTATTTT. The V gene is TRBV7-9, the J gene TRBJ2-3; the D is unclear. Germline V gene data show CDR1 as SEHNR and CDR2 as FQNEAQ (reference sequence). This CDR3 is built from 15 residues. V lost 10 bases and J lost 2, with 19 bases in between.

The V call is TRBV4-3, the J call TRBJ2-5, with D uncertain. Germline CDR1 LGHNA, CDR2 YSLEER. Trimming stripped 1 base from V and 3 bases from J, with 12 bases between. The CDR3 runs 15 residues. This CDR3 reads CASSQAVDREETQYF. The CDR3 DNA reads TGCGCCAGCAGCCAAGCGGTCGATCGGGAAGAGACCCAGTACTTC.

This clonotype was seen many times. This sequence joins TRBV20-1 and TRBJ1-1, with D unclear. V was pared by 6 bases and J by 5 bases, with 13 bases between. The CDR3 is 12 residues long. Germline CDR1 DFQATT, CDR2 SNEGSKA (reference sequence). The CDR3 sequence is CSARVGLTEAFF. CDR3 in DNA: TGCAGTGCCCGAGTGGGGTTGACTGAAGCTTTCTTT.

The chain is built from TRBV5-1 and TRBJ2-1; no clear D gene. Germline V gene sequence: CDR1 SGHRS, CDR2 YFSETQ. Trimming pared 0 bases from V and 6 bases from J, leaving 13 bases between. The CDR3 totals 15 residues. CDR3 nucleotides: TGCGCCAGCAGCTTGGGACTGCCCCCAGTCAATGAGCAGTTCTTC. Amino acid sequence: CASSLGLPPVNEQFF.

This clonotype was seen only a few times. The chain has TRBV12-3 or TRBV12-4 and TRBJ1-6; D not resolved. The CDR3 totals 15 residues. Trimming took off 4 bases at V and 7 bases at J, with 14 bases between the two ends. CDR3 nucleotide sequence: TGTGCCAGCAGTTCCACGGGATCCCGCAATTCACCCCTCCACTTT. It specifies CASSSTGSRNSPLHF.

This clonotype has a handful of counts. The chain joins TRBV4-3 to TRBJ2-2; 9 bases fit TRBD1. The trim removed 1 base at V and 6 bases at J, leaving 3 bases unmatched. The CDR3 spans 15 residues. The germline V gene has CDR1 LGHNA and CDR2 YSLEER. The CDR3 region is CASSQVYRGPGELFF. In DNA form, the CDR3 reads TGCGCCAGCAGCCAAGTCTACAGGGGGCCCGGGGAGCTGTTTTTT.

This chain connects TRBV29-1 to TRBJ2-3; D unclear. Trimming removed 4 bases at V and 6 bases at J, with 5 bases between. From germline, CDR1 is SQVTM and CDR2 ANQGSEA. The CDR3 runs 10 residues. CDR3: CSVVPDTQYF. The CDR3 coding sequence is TGCAGCGTTGTCCCGGATACGCAGTATTTT.

CDR3 residues: CASSLKDRATGELFF. The CDR3 DNA reads as TGTGCCAGCAGCTTAAAGGACAGAGCCACCGGGGAGCTGTTTTTT. This chain uses TRBV5-4 with TRBJ2-2; D possibly corresponds to TRBD1 (6 bases). Germline CDR1 reads SGHNT; CDR2 reads YYREEE (reference sequence). The CDR3 consists of 15 residues. V was clipped by 2 bases and J by 4 bases, with 12 bases between them.

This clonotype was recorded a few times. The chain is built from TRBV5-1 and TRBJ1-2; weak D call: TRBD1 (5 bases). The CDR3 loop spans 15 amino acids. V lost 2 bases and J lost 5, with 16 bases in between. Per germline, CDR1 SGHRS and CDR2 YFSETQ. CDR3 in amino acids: CASSLISGLGYGYTF. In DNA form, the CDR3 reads TGCGCCAGCAGCTTAATCTCAGGGTTGGGATATGGCTACACCTTC. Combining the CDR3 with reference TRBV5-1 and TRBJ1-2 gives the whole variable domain KAGVTQTPRYLIKTRGQQVTLSCSPISGHRSVSWYQQTPGQGLQFLFEYFSETQRNKGNFPGRFSGRQFSNSRSEMNVSTLELGDSALYLCASSLISGLGYGYTFGSGTRLTVV.

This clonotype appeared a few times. The DNA for the CDR3 is TGTGCCAGCAGCCAAGAGGCTAGACTCCTTTACGAGCAGTACTTC. Amino acid sequence: CASSQEARLLYEQYF. The chain uses TRBV4-2 and TRBJ2-7; no clear D gene. There are 15 residues in the CDR3. Between the trimmed V and J ends, which lost 0 bases and 4 bases, there was a span of 13 bases. Germline V gene sequence: CDR1 LGHNA, CDR2 YNFKEQ.